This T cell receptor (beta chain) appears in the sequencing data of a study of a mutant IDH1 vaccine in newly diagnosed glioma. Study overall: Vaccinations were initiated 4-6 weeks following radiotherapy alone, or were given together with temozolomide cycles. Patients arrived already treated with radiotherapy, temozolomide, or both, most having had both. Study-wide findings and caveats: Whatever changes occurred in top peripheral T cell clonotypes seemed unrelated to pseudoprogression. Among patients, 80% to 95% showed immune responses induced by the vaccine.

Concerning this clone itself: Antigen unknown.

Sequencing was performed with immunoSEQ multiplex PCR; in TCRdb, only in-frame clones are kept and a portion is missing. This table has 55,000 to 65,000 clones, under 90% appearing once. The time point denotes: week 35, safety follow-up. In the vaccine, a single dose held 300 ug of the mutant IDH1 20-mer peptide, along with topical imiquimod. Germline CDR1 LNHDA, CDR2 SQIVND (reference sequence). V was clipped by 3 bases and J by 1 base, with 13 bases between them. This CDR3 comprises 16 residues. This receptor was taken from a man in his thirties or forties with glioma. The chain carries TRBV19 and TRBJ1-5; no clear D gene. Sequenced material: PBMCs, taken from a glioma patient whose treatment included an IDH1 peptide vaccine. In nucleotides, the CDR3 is TGTGCCAGTAGTATCCGGAGGGAATACAGCAATCAGCCCCAGCATTTT. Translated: CASSIRREYSNQPQHF.